The 29 T cell receptor beta chains given below trace back to one sample, sequenced in a study of blood T cell repertoires in COVID-19. Clones were read by immunoSEQ multiplex PCR, and TCRdb kept only the in-frame ones, dropping some. The sample lists more than 200,000 clones, 81% occurring once. Sequenced input: peripheral blood. These receptors were taken from a woman over 75 with acute or convalescent COVID-19.

About this clone itself: A read error may account for a junction end that differs from germline. The chain links TRBV12-5 to TRBJ1-2, with D possibly being TRBD1 (5 bases). The germline CDR1 and CDR2 sequences are LGHNT and FRNRAP. The CDR3 runs 15 residues. This chain's CDR3 is CSSGKIGGANYGYTF. The CDR3 DNA is TGTTCTAGTGGTAAAATTGGGGGGGCTAACTATGGCTACACCTTC.

V and J are TRBV28 and TRBJ1-4; 8 nucleotides agree with TRBD1. The length of the CDR3 is 15 residues. The V gene's germline CDR1 is MDHEN and CDR2 SYDVKM. V gave up 6 bases and J gave up 4 bases; unmatched junction bases: 7. The CDR3 sequence is CASSPNRGGNEKLFF. Here the CDR3 DNA reads TGTGCCAGCAGCCCGAACAGGGGGGGTAATGAAAAACTGTTTTTT.

The chain couples TRBV9 to TRBJ1-1; D gene ambiguous. Germline V gene sequence: CDR1 SGDLS, CDR2 YYNGEE. The CDR3 runs to 13 residues. Trimming shortened V by 4 bases and J by 10 bases, and 17 bases separated the two germline ends. The CDR3, as DNA: TGTGCCAGCAGCCCCCCTTCGGGGAAAGTAGCTTTCTTT. Residues: CASSPPSGKVAFF.

The chain links TRBV5-1 to TRBJ2-1, with D possibly matching TRBD1 (6 bases). Germline CDR1 and CDR2: SGHRS and YFSETQ. V shed 4 bases and J shed 5 bases, with 13 bases lying between them. The CDR3 contains 14 residues. The chain's CDR3 is CASSPLDRNNEQFF. The CDR3 DNA is TGCGCCAGCAGCCCCTTGGACAGAAACAATGAGCAGTTCTTC.

The rearrangement links TRBV11-3 to TRBJ2-1; TRBD1 matches 7 bases. The CDR3 length is 14 residues. The germline V gene encodes CDR1 SGHNT and CDR2 YENEEA. V shed 1 base, J shed 3 bases, and the junction held 0 bases outside the gene matches. CDR3 region: CASSLGTGYNEQFF. CDR3 DNA sequence: TGTGCCAGCAGCTTAGGGACAGGCTACAATGAGCAGTTCTTC. Looking up the rest from reference TRBV11-3 and TRBJ2-1 gives the full variable domain: EAGVVQSPRYKIIEKKQPVAFWCNPISGHNTLYWYLQNLGQGPELLIRYENEEAVDDSQLPKDRFSAERLKGVDSTLKIQPAELGDSAVYLCASSLGTGYNEQFFGPGTRLTVL.

This clone was recorded only once. The V and J genes are TRBV5-1 and TRBJ1-6, with a weak D call TRBD1 (5 bases). This CDR3 region has 15 residues. Deletions cut 0 bases from V and 7 bases from J, with 11 bases between. CDR1 SGHRS and CDR2 YFSETQ come from the germline V gene. This chain's CDR3 is CASSLEGVHNSPLHF. CDR3 nucleotide sequence: TGCGCCAGCAGCTTGGAAGGGGTTCACAATTCACCCCTCCACTTT.

CDR3 sequence: CATSGSRQGAGNQPQHF. The CDR3 nucleotides read TGTGCCACCAGCGGCAGCCGACAGGGGGCAGGCAATCAGCCCCAGCATTTT. The rearrangement uses TRBV15 and TRBJ1-5; 10 nucleotides align to TRBD1. Germline CDR1 is LNHNV and CDR2 is YYDKDF (reference sequence). The length of the CDR3 is 17 residues. After removal of 5 bases from V and 2 bases from J, the junction contained 9 bases not matched to a gene.

This chain uses TRBV20-1 with TRBJ2-1, with D possibly being TRBD2 (5 bases). CDR3 length: 11 residues. Trimming stripped 6 bases from V and 9 bases from J, with 12 bases between. Germline values: CDR1 DFQATT, CDR2 SNEGSKA (reference sequence). The CDR3 region has the DNA TGCAGTGCAGCACTAGGCGGTGAGCAGTTCTTC. Residues: CSAALGGEQFF.

This chain uses TRBV15 with TRBJ2-2, with 8 nucleotides matching TRBD2. CDR1 and CDR2 from the germline V gene are LNHNV and YYDKDF (reference sequence). This CDR3 has 16 amino acids. V was clipped by 5 bases and J by 3 bases; unmatched bases: 8. CDR3 sequence: CATSGGRTSYTGELFF. The CDR3 region has the DNA TGTGCCACCAGCGGGGGAAGGACTAGCTACACCGGGGAGCTGTTTTTT.

The chain links TRBV10-3 to TRBJ1-2; no definite D call. Between the trimmed V and J ends, which lost 0 bases and 0 bases, there was a span of 11 bases. Germline V gives CDR1 ENHRY, CDR2 SYGVKD. This CDR3 spans 16 amino acids. The DNA for the CDR3 is TGTGCCATCAGTGAGTCCGGCCCCGGGTCTAACTATGGCTACACCTTC. Protein: CAISESGPGSNYGYTF.

The rearrangement joins TRBV7-2 to TRBJ2-7; TRBD2 might be the D (5 bases). The CDR3 is made up of 13 amino acids. Between the trimmed V and J ends, which lost 4 bases and 3 bases, there was a span of 10 bases. CDR1 and CDR2 from the germline V gene are SGHTA and FQGNSA. The CDR3 reads CASSSSGYYEQYF. The CDR3 DNA is TGTGCCAGCAGCTCCTCGGGGTACTACGAGCAGTACTTC.

The chain joins TRBV19 to TRBJ1-2; perhaps TRBD1 as D (5 bases). Trimming stripped 2 bases from V and 8 bases from J, with 18 bases between. Germline CDR1 LNHDA, CDR2 SQIVND (reference sequence). The CDR3 extends over 15 amino acids. The CDR3 DNA is TGTGCCAGTAGTATAACCCCAGGGCCTCCCCTGGGCTACACCTTC. It encodes CASSITPGPPLGYTF.

This clone has just a few counts. This chain uses TRBV15 with TRBJ2-2, with D perhaps TRBD1 (6 bases). Trimming removed 5 bases at V and 5 bases at J, with 12 bases between. There are 14 residues in the CDR3. Per germline, CDR1 LNHNV and CDR2 YYDKDF (reference sequence). The CDR3 reads CATSWKDRTGELFF. For the CDR3, the DNA is TGTGCCACCAGCTGGAAGGACAGAACCGGGGAGCTGTTTTTT. Looking up the rest from reference TRBV15 and TRBJ2-2 gives the full variable domain: DAMVIQNPRYQVTQFGKPVTLSCSQTLNHNVMYWYQQKSSQAPKLLFHYYDKDFNNEADTPDNFQSRRPNTSFCFLDIRSPGLGDTAMYLCATSWKDRTGELFFGEGSRLTVL.

The V call is TRBV24-1, the J call TRBJ2-3; TRBD2 matches at 11 bases. V lost 4 bases and J lost 0; bases outside the gene matches: 2. Germline CDR1 KGHDR, CDR2 SFDVKD. This CDR3 has 16 residues. DNA of the CDR3: TGTGCCACCAGTGAGGGGACTAGCGGCAGCACAGATACGCAGTATTTT. Protein product: CATSEGTSGSTDTQYF.

This chain uses TRBV4-1 with TRBJ2-5; 9 nucleotides align to TRBD2. Germline V lookup: CDR1 MGHRA, CDR2 YSYEKL. This CDR3 is built from 16 residues. V lost 0 bases to trimming and J lost 1 base; unmatched junction nucleotides: 3. CDR3 protein: CASSQDRRGGQETQYF. Here the CDR3 DNA reads TGCGCCAGCAGCCAAGATCGGCGGGGGGGCCAAGAGACCCAGTACTTC.

The V call is TRBV5-1, the J call TRBJ2-2, with 14 bases fitting TRBD2. The CDR3 is 19 amino acids. CDR1 is SGHRS and CDR2 is YFSETQ in the germline V gene. Trimming at V came to 4 bases and at J to 4 bases, leaving 12 bases not matched to a gene. For the CDR3, the DNA is TGCGCCAGCAGCCCCACCGGGACTAGCGGGAGTTGGGGCACCGGGGAGCTGTTTTTT. This translates into CASSPTGTSGSWGTGELFF.

CDR3: CASSPGAGGNEQFF. CDR3 DNA: TGTGCCAGCAGCCCGGGAGCGGGGGGCAATGAGCAGTTCTTC. The chain is built from TRBV13 and TRBJ2-1; 9 bases are shared with TRBD2. After removal of 5 bases from V and 6 bases from J, the junction contained 5 bases not matched to a gene. Germline CDR1 PRHDT, CDR2 FYEKMQ (reference sequence). The CDR3 contains 14 residues.

CDR3 residues: CASSPEGQEANEKLFF. The CDR3 coding sequence is TGTGCCAGCAGCCCCGAGGGACAGGAGGCTAATGAAAAACTGTTTTTT. The V and J genes are TRBV5-4 and TRBJ1-4; 8 bases fit TRBD1. Per germline, CDR1 SGHNT and CDR2 YYREEE (reference sequence). Losses at the gene ends were 4 bases for V and 3 bases for J; bases not matched to a gene: 8. CDR3 size: 16 residues.

The chain employs TRBV24-1 and TRBJ2-2; TRBD2 might be the D (5 bases). The germline gives CDR1 KGHDR, CDR2 SFDVKD. This CDR3 has 15 residues. The germline V and J ends were trimmed by 3 bases and 8 bases, with 15 bases remaining between them. Here the CDR3 DNA reads TGTGCCACCAGTGATCCCCTAGAATCGGGAGGGGAGCTGTTTTTT. Its translation is CATSDPLESGGELFF.

Only a few counts were recorded for this clone. This chain connects TRBV10-3 to TRBJ2-1, with 7 nucleotides matching TRBD2. Trimming took 4 bases from V and 0 from J; bases not matched to a gene: 3. Germline V gives CDR1 ENHRY, CDR2 SYGVKD. This CDR3 region has 15 residues. CDR3 in DNA: TGTGCCATCAGTGGGGAGGGGAGCTCCTACAATGAGCAGTTCTTC. It yields the protein CAISGEGSSYNEQFF.

The chain employs TRBV19 and TRBJ2-7, with 10 bases matching TRBD2. Germline lookup yields CDR1 LNHDA and CDR2 SQIVND (reference sequence). CDR3 length: 14 amino acids. The V gene end was trimmed by 5 bases and the J gene end by 6 bases; junction bases not matched to a gene: 7. The CDR3 coding sequence is TGTGCCAGTAGTTTGAACAGCGGGAGGGCCGAGCAGTACTTC. It encodes CASSLNSGRAEQYF. Looking up the rest from reference TRBV19 and TRBJ2-7 gives the full variable domain: DGGITQSPKYLFRKEGQNVTLSCEQNLNHDAMYWYRQDPGQGLRLIYYSQIVNDFQKGDIAEGYSVSREKKESFPLTVTSAQKNPTAFYLCASSLNSGRAEQYFGPGTRLTVT.

The V and J genes are TRBV27 and TRBJ2-3, with TRBD2 matching 11 bases. The CDR3 runs 17 residues. V gave up 3 bases and J gave up 2 bases; unmatched junction bases: 7. CDR1 and CDR2 (germline): MNHEY, SMNVEV (reference sequence). The CDR3 is CASSFGTSGIFTDTQYF. Written as DNA, the CDR3 is TGTGCCAGCAGTTTCGGGACTAGCGGAATATTCACAGATACGCAGTATTTT.

The chain carries TRBV9 and TRBJ2-2, with a possible D match to TRBD1 (6 bases). The CDR3 consists of 16 residues. Germline loops: CDR1 SGDLS, CDR2 YYNGEE. V lost 3 bases to trimming and J lost 0 bases, with 12 bases between them. CDR3 amino acids: CASSATGTPNTGELFF. The CDR3 region has the DNA TGTGCCAGCAGCGCCACCGGGACACCGAACACCGGGGAGCTGTTTTTT.

The table lists this clone with a count of one. V and J are TRBV6-5 and TRBJ2-3; possibly TRBD2 for D (6 bases). The germline V and J ends were trimmed by 7 bases and 2 bases, with 13 bases remaining between them. Germline CDR1 is MNHEY and CDR2 is SVGAGI. This CDR3 is 14 amino acids long. DNA of the CDR3: TGTGCCAGCAATCGGAGGGGTCTCACAGATACGCAGTATTTT. As protein: CASNRRGLTDTQYF.

This clone was counted only a few times. The V and J genes are TRBV2 and TRBJ1-4; D uncertain. This CDR3 has 11 residues. In germline, CDR1 is SNHLY, CDR2 FYNNEI. V lost 4 bases and J 6 bases, leaving 3 bases between the germline ends. Here the CDR3 DNA reads TGTGCCAGCAGTGCCGATGAAAAACTGTTTTTT. Its protein is CASSADEKLFF.

This clone was counted between two and nine times. The chain combines TRBV3-1 (or the pseudogene TRBV3-2) with TRBJ1-2; D is possibly TRBD1 (6 bases). The CDR3 totals 14 residues. V was trimmed by 3 bases and J by 3 bases, leaving 11 bases between them. CDR1 and CDR2 from the germline V gene are LGHDT and YNNKEL (reference sequence). CDR3 nucleotides: TGTGCCAGCAGCCAGACAGGAACTCACTATGGCTACACCTTC. Translated, it gives CASSQTGTHYGYTF.

With respect to this clone: Other DNA sequences within the sample encode an identical CDR3. The chain is built from TRBV7-2 and TRBJ1-2; D may be TRBD1 (5 bases). The CDR3 has 15 amino acids. Germline CDR1 is SGHTA and CDR2 is FQGNSA. V lost 0 bases to trimming and J lost 2 bases, with 10 bases between them. The CDR3 nucleotides are TGTGCCAGCAGCTTAGCGGGGCAGGGCAACTATGGCTACACCTTC. Residues: CASSLAGQGNYGYTF.

The rearrangement joins TRBV27 to TRBJ1-5, with 7 positions matching TRBD1. This CDR3 has 17 residues. After removal of 0 bases from V and 2 bases from J, the junction contained 7 bases not matched to a gene. Germline CDR1 MNHEY, CDR2 SMNVEV (reference sequence). CDR3 amino acids: CASSLSSGGAGNQPQHF. The CDR3 DNA reads TGTGCCAGCAGTTTATCCTCAGGGGGAGCGGGCAATCAGCCCCAGCATTTT.

Here the CDR3 DNA reads TGCGCCAGCAGCTTACTAGCGGGGGGCTCTGGGGCCAACGTCCTGACTTTC. Protein: CASSLLAGGSGANVLTF. This rearrangement joins TRBV5-1 to TRBJ2-6; 12 nucleotides align to TRBD2. Germline CDR1 reads SGHRS; CDR2 reads YFSETQ. J gave up 0 bases and V 2 bases, and 0 bases lay outside the gene matches. The CDR3 runs to 17 residues.